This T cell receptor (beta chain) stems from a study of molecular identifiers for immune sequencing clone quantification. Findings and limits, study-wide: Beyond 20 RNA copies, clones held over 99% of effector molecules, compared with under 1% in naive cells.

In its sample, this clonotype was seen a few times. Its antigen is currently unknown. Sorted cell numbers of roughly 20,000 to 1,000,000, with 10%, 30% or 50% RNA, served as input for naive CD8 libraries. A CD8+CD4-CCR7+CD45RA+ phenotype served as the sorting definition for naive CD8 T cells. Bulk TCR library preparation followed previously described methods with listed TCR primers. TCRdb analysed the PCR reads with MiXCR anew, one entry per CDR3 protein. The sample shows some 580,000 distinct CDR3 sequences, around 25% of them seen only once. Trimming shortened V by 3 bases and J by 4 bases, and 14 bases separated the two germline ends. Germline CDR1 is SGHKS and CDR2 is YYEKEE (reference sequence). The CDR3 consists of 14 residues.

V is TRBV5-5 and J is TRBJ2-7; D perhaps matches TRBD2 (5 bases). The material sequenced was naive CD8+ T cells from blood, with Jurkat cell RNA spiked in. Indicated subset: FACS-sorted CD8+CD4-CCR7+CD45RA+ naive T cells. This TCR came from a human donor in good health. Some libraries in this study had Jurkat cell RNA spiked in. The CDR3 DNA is TGTGCCAGCAGCTCCCCCCTCCGGGGATACGAGCAGTACTTC. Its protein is CASSSPLRGYEQYF.